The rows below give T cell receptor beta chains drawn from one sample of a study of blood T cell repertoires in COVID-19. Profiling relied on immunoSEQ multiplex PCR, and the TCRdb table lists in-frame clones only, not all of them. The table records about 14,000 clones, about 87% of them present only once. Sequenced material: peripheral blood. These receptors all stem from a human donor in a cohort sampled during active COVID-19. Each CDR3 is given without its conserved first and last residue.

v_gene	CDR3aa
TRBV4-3	ASSPMREHLFEQY
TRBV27	ASRPGQGVYEQF
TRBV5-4	ASSFDRGETQY
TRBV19	ASRLRGLGNTEAF
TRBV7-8	ASSLALAGVTGELF
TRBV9	ASSVAATGGPQETQY
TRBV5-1	ASSGTSALAKNIQY
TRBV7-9	ASSLGAVVVAF
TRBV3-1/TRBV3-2	ASSSPFRGGGNGELF
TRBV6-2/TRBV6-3	ASSWVDRATDEQY
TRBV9	ASSVSDRGQTGELF
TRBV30	AWSPGTGNSPLH
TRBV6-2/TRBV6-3	ASSYSTASYEQY
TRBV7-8	ASSLTSGSFGDTQY
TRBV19	ASSIAGIGGYT
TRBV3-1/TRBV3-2	ASSQERGRVHTGELF
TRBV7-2	ASSPAGTSGGLNEQF
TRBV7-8	ASSQGASSSYEQY
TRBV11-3	ASSKTRDRPIYGYT
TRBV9	ASSKGGDNEQF
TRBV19	ASSASRDGANVLT
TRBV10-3	AISEIRGNSPLH
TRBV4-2	ASSPGMRGSQDEQF
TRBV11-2	ASSLQGTGNTIY
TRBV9	ASSEQGSGPGELF
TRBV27	ASSSHSPSTDTQY
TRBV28	ASSLSPGLPTSEQY
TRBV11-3	ASSLASERVIKDEQF
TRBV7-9	ASSLGAGESTDTQY
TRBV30	AWSVTSGAEQY
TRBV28	ASSSTTTGEQF
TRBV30	AWTSGGEETQY
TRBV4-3	ASRPDRVGMNEQF
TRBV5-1	ASSLGQGAEPDGYT
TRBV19	ASSPGGVNLSPQGVIWTDTQY
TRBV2	ASRPDRNEQF
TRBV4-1	ASSKGPDTEAF
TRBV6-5	ASSRHGTEAF
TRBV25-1	ASSDRGSGDGYT
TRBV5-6	ASSLVGTSDTDTQY
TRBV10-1	ASSGTGTPYEQY
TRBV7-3	ASSPFVKGLSEQY
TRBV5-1	ASREDLGANVLT
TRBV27	ASSLGLPDTQY
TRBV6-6	ASRSPRTSSYEQY
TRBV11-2	ASSFTGGRYEQY